Listed below are T cell receptor beta chains from one sample, sequenced in a study of T-cell reconstitution after alpha-beta-depleted transplantation in children. Using its own MiXCR run on the PCR reads, TCRdb lists one record per CDR3 protein. The sample gives 350,000 to 400,000 distinct CDR3 sequences, roughly 21% of which show up once; approximately 3.8% is in the top ten. The starting material was PBMCs from the stem cell graft donor, obtained from the stem cell graft. The receptors were sampled from a human donor who donated a stem cell graft to a child with acute myeloid leukemia. CDR3s include the opening cysteine and the closing phenylalanine or tryptophan. The D gene is left open where the match is weak. A clone size is listed for some rows: how often the clone was seen (once, few, many), or a class if it is expanded.

>TRBJ2-1|few|TRBV20-1|TRBD2
TGCAGTGCTAGAGATGCCAGCGGGAGCTCCTACAATGAGCAGTTCTTC
CSARDASGSSYNEQFF
>TRBJ1-4|few|TRBV20-1|NA
TGCAGTGCTAATAGAAGGACAGATGAAAAACTGTTTTTT
CSANRRTDEKLFF
>TRBJ1-1|many|TRBV12-3/TRBV12-4|NA
TGTGCCAGCATCCCAGGGCCGAACACTGAAGCTTTCTTT
CASIPGPNTEAFF
>TRBJ2-7|once|TRBV2|TRBD1
TGTGCCAGCCGGACAGGGTGGTACGAGCAGTACTTC
CASRTGWYEQYF
>TRBJ2-5|many|TRBV29-1|NA
TGCAGCGTTGAAGTCGCGGACAGGGCGGGAGGGACCCAGTACTTC
CSVEVADRAGGTQYF
>TRBJ2-7|few|TRBV28|NA
TGTGCCAGCAGCCGTCTCGGGGACGGCCCCTACGAGCAGTACTTC
CASSRLGDGPYEQYF
>TRBJ2-7|NA|TRBV20-1|TRBD2
TGCAGTGCTAGCGCCCTCTTCGGTAGCGGGAGTAGTAGCGAGCAGTACTTC
CSASALFGSGSSSEQYF
>TRBJ2-7|NA|TRBV20-1|NA
TGCAGTGCTAGATTCGGGGACTCCCTCGGAAAGCAGTACTTC
CSARFGDSLGKQYF
>TRBJ2-1|NA|TRBV6-1|TRBD2
TGTGCCAGCAGTGAAGCGCGGCGACTAGCGCCTCGGAATGAGCAGTTCTTC
CASSEARRLAPRNEQFF
>TRBJ1-1|few|TRBV6-1|NA
TGTGCCAGCAGGGAGTTGGGGACGTCTGAAGCTTTCTTT
CASRELGTSEAFF
>TRBJ2-1|NA|TRBV24-1|TRBD1
TGTGCCACCAGTGACCGGGACAGGGGCCACAATGAGCAGTTCTTC
CATSDRDRGHNEQFF
>TRBJ2-1|NA|TRBV5-1|TRBD2
TGCGCCAGCAGCCTTAGACTAGCGGGAGGGCAAAATGAGCAGTTCTTC
CASSLRLAGGQNEQFF
>TRBJ1-1|few|TRBV27|NA
TGTGCCAGCAGTTTATCGTCAGGCATGGAAGCTTTCTTT
CASSLSSGMEAFF
>TRBJ2-1|few|TRBV9|NA
TGTGCCAGCGGGCAGGGCTCCTACAATGAGCAGTTCTTC
CASGQGSYNEQFF
>TRBJ2-3|many|TRBV20-1|TRBD2
TGCAGTGCATGGACTAGCGGGAACTCAGATACGCAGTATTTT
CSAWTSGNSDTQYF
>TRBJ2-7|NA|TRBV20-1|NA
TGCAGTGCTAGAGACGCGCGAGGGGCCTCCTACGAGCAGTACTTC
CSARDARGASYEQYF
>TRBJ2-3|medium-sized|TRBV29-1|NA
TGCAGCGTTGACGAGACAGCCTACACAGATACGCAGTATTTT
CSVDETAYTDTQYF
>TRBJ2-7|NA|TRBV4-3|TRBD2
TGCGCCAGCAGCCAAGAGGGAACTAGCGGGATCTACGAGCAGTACTTC
CASSQEGTSGIYEQYF
>TRBJ2-2|NA|TRBV12-5|TRBD1
TGTGCTAGCTGGGCCGGGACAGCCTACACCGGGGAGCTGTTTTTT
CASWAGTAYTGELFF
>TRBJ1-4|NA|TRBV25-1|NA
TGTGCCAGCAGTGAATCCTCCTCCCTGACAGACTCTGAAAAACTGTTTTTT
CASSESSSLTDSEKLFF
>TRBJ1-2|NA|TRBV12-3/TRBV12-4|NA
TGTGCCAGCAGTTTAAAACCAGAGAACTATGGCTACACCTTC
CASSLKPENYGYTF
>TRBJ2-7|NA|TRBV12-3/TRBV12-4|NA
TGTGCCAGCGCCGTAAGCTACGAGCAGTACTTC
CASAVSYEQYF
>TRBJ2-1|many|TRBV12-3/TRBV12-4|NA
TGTGCCAGCAGTTCGACTAGTCGGGGCTCCTACAATGAGCAGTTCTTC
CASSSTSRGSYNEQFF
>TRBJ1-1|few|TRBV4-1|NA
TGCGCCAGCAGCCAAGAATTGGGGGGCAGAGCTTTCTTT
CASSQELGGRAFF
>TRBJ2-1|NA|TRBV5-1|TRBD2
TGCGCCAGCAGCTTGGTGGGCAGGGAGGGCCATGAGCAGTTCTTC
CASSLVGREGHEQFF
>TRBJ2-1|few|TRBV20-1|NA
TGCAGTGCCGCCGGGTATTACAATGAGCAGTTCTTC
CSAAGYYNEQFF
>TRBJ2-7|many|TRBV7-9|TRBD1
TGTGCCAGCAGCTCATCAGGGGGCTCCTACGAGCAGTACTTC
CASSSSGGSYEQYF
>TRBJ1-6|many|TRBV20-1|TRBD1
TGCAGTGCTCTCGTTGGGGGACAGGGGAGGAATTCACCCCTCCACTTT
CSALVGGQGRNSPLHF
>TRBJ2-1|NA|TRBV5-1|NA
TGCGCCAGCAGCTTGAGACAGGAGTCTCCCAATGAGCAGTTCTTC
CASSLRQESPNEQFF
>TRBJ2-5|NA|TRBV6-5|NA
TGTGCCAGCAGTTTTATCGGCGGGTCGTACCAAGAGACCCAGTACTTC
CASSFIGGSYQETQYF
>TRBJ1-5|few|TRBV25-1|NA
TGTGCCAGCAGCCTCGGATGGGGTCAGCCCCAGCATTTT
CASSLGWGQPQHF
>TRBJ2-7|many|TRBV3-1|NA
TGTGCCAGCAGCCAAGATGGAGGCCTAGGCGAGCAGTACTTC
CASSQDGGLGEQYF
>TRBJ2-7|NA|TRBV6-5|TRBD1
TGTGCCAGCACTTCCGAACCCGGGACAGGGACCTACGAGCAGTACTTC
CASTSEPGTGTYEQYF
>TRBJ2-7|NA|TRBV7-8|TRBD2
TGTGCCAGCAGCCCCAAGCGGGGAGTGAACTACGAGCAGTACTTC
CASSPKRGVNYEQYF
>TRBJ1-5|NA|TRBV7-7|NA
TGTGCCAGCAGCTTAGGACCCGGGCAGCCCCAGCATTTT
CASSLGPGQPQHF
>TRBJ2-1|few|TRBV4-2|NA
TGTGCCAGCAGCCAAGAGATGGGCAGGGACAATGAGCAGTTCTTC
CASSQEMGRDNEQFF
>TRBJ2-2|NA|TRBV20-1|TRBD1
TGCAGTGCTCCGAACCCCAAAGACAGGGGGCGAAGGACCGGGGAGCTGTTTTTT
CSAPNPKDRGRRTGELFF
>TRBJ2-5|NA|TRBV5-1|NA
TGCGCCAGCAGCTGGGAGAACAGGAGACAAGAGACCCAGTACTTC
CASSWENRRQETQYF
>TRBJ2-6|few|TRBV20-1|NA
TGCAGTGCTAGAGATGAGCACTCTGGGGCCAACGTCCTGACTTTC
CSARDEHSGANVLTF
>TRBJ1-6|NA|TRBV11-2|NA
TGTGCCAGCAGCTTAGAAGCCCTTCCTAATTCACCCCTCCACTTT
CASSLEALPNSPLHF
>TRBJ2-7|many|TRBV27|NA
TGTGCCAGCACCACGGCTGGCGGGCTAATCTACGAGCAGTACTTC
CASTTAGGLIYEQYF
>TRBJ2-1|NA|TRBV7-9|NA
TGTGCCAGCAGCATCGGGACTGCCCCTGATGAGCAGTTCTTC
CASSIGTAPDEQFF
>TRBJ2-1|NA|TRBV4-1|NA
TGCGCCAGCAGCCCCCTCGGGACACCTTACAATGAGCAGTTCTTC
CASSPLGTPYNEQFF
>TRBJ2-1|NA|TRBV6-1|TRBD2
TGTGCCAGCAGTGACAGTCTAGCGGGAGGGTCGTACAATGAGCAGTTCTTC
CASSDSLAGGSYNEQFF